Included here is one TCR beta chain sequence, with context. The antigen it binds to is not known. Base qualities are not at hand, and no much larger clone is one base apart. Library preparation used the immunoSEQ multiplex PCR assay. For the multiplex PCR, a mixture combining 60 forward primers for TCR Vbeta segments and 13 reverse primers for TCR Jbeta segments was used. A multiplex PCR assay on genomic DNA amplified the CDR3 region of rearranged TCR beta genes. The amplified TCR beta libraries were sequenced on the Illumina HiSeq System as 87-base-pair reads. The published analysis was carried out like this. Across the 670 or so repertoires, a later analysis counted 75 million to 90 million unique TCR beta chains, around 11 million of which were shared by at least two donors. Raw reads were error-corrected and collapsed into unique sequences with a nearest-neighbor algorithm that merged closely related sequences to remove PCR and sequencing errors. Alignment of CDR3 sequences to IMGT reference sequences was used to assign V, D and J gene segments. For a sequence to be retained, at least a six-nucleotide match to both a V gene segment and a J gene segment was required. A rearrangement was called productive if the CDR3 had no stop codons and remained in frame with V and J, and every other rearrangement was called non-productive. CDR3 was defined according to IMGT convention as the region running from the second conserved V-encoded cysteine to the conserved J-encoded phenylalanine. The earlier analysis of some 600 of the donors excluded sequences that lacked an unambiguous match to a single V gene segment. An earlier analysis of approximately 590 of the donors called V segments functional above 56.7% productive rearrangements and segregating when the between-donor standard deviation exceeded 5%. A statistical classification framework was built for diagnosing cytomegalovirus status from the catalog of TCR beta chain sequences. In a later analysis, V and J genes were assigned by comparing TCR nucleotide sequences against IMGT/GENE-DB human TR gene sequences. The TCRdist pipeline was used in a later analysis to assign CDR3 sequences and most-parsimonious VDJ recombination scenarios. A later analysis defined each TCR beta chain by its CDR3 amino acid sequence plus V-gene family, and excluded reads lacking a unique V-gene family. A later analysis removed several hundred highly shared, low-generation-probability nucleotide sequences to deal with suspected cross-contamination and a sequencing artifact. In a later analysis, a clonal expansion index was calculated for each public chain from normalized within-repertoire ranks of inferred template counts. A later analysis computed generation probabilities with a VDJ recombination model fitted to out-of-frame rearrangements, and checked the results against IGoR. A later analysis scored TCR-TCR, TCR-HLA and TCR-CMV co-occurrence with hypergeometric tests, applying a repertoire-size bias correction to TCR pairs. A later analysis estimated false discovery rates by permuting HLA or CMV assignments 20 times. In a later analysis, co-occurring TCRs were grouped using DBSCAN, with TCRdist sequence similarity added in when clustering inside HLA-allele-positive subsets. Repertoires with fewer than 30,000 or more than 120,000 public chains, plus five repertoires with anomalous nucleotide sharing, were excluded from co-occurrence clustering. Drawn from immuneACCESS, this table holds only the in-frame rearrangements with V and J called that TCRdb kept. Clones are partly lost; checked studies trace under half to an unresolved V gene and leave the rest unexplained. V and J calls and clone size are as listed in that table; D and trimming were resolved from the DNA. This sample lists 100,000 or so clones; 60% to 85% were detected once. Around 4.6% of the sample comes from the top ten.

The data are from a study of cytomegalovirus exposure and HLA in healthy donors (dated by TCRdb to between 2016 and 2019). Describing the broader study: According to an earlier analysis of several hundred of the donors, about 179 million T cells yielded 117 million unique TCR beta sequences and about 300 Gb of sequence data. Because of strong linkage in the cohort, roughly five DR-DQ haplotypes were treated as single units for association and clustering. Across some 400 genotyped donors of the cohort, an average of about 240,000 unique TCR beta nucleotide sequences per donor were sequenced, and roughly 20% of those sequences were non-productive. Among the roughly 390 genotyped donors, around 79% belonged to the genetic ancestry cluster associated with self-reported Caucasian donors. To study patterns of TCR occurrence, a later analysis re-analyzed previously published TCR beta repertoires from 700 or so donors and added high-resolution HLA genotyping. A separate validation cohort of some 130 different subjects was used in addition to the roughly 700-subject first cohort. The study was designed to test whether signatures of past pathogen exposure could be identified by cataloging public T cell receptors. To decide whether each TCR beta V gene segment behaved as functional or pseudogenic, an earlier analysis of approximately 620 of the donors relied on high-throughput TCR beta sequencing. Typing coverage varied by locus: roughly 629-640 donors for A, B, C, DRB1 and DQB1; approximately 560 for DQA1; more than 600 for DPA1; roughly 450 for DPB1. Donor age, sex, ethnicity and CMV serostatus were collected together with the repertoire data. All discovery cohort repertoires had been generated on a single sequencing platform. Class I and class II HLA loci were covered by the typing at four-digit resolution. The later analysis used no new phenotypic data to find candidate immune exposures, relying instead on TCR beta sequences and their occurrence across donors. To predict cytomegalovirus infection status, the study brought together high-throughput TCR immunosequencing, statistical association of individual TCRs with disease status, and machine learning. The study used immunosequencing to profile the T cell repertoires of approximately 690 subjects and linked those repertoires to cytomegalovirus serostatus. About 300 gigabases of sequencing data and approximately 84 million unique TCR sequences were included in an early release covering 550 to 800 HLA-typed donors. In a later genetic analysis, genome-wide SNP genotypes for 398 of the 666 donors were used, and that subset was treated as a discovery cohort. The research as a whole found: Linkage disequilibrium might explain the correlated functional status among segregating V segments, but an unknown experimental factor could not be ruled out. A later analysis found that HLA-associated TCR beta chains were more clonally expanded and had lower generation probabilities than equally common non-associated chains. In vitro tests confirmed that a few of the cytomegalovirus-associated TCR beta chains recognize cytomegalovirus antigens. Cytomegalovirus status was reported to be diagnosed by the classifier with high specificity and sensitivity in both the original and validation cohorts. While some public TCRs were present in many individuals, most TCR sequences turned up only very rarely across donors. When HLA alleles, especially DR and DQ, strongly co-occurred, attributing TCR associations to individual alleles was difficult. Presence/absence analyses assumed roughly uniform sequencing depth across donors, an assumption that may not hold. According to a later genetic analysis, donors in an Asian-associated ancestry cluster had fewer N-insertions in productive TCRs than the approximately 700-donor mean. A cluster of highly shared sequence variants was judged likely to be a technical artifact of the sequencing pipeline. The authors suggested that the approach could potentially be extended to other disease states and immunological phenotypes. A further reported finding was that TCR beta sequences accurately predicted the HLA-A and HLA-B alleles for most subjects in the first cohort. The study gave a list of 150 to 200 TCR beta chains associated with cytomegalovirus. According to a later analysis, parvovirus B19, influenza, CMV and Epstein-Barr virus appeared linked to several top co-occurrence clusters. In this cohort, only TCR beta chains were sequenced, and detectable features were limited by the absence of alpha or paired-chain data. Approximately 18 rarely observed V segments, including chromosome 9 orphons, were excluded from the earlier analysis of just under 600 of the donors because counts were too low. A later genetic analysis associated a missense DCLRE1C variant with V-gene and J-gene trimming of TCR beta chains, and an independent cohort replicated the association. A later analysis associated 15,000 to 20,000 TCR beta sequences with specific HLA alleles at a false discovery rate of 0.05. Because some donors lacked HLA typing at each locus, the association tests relied only on the typed subset. In an earlier analysis of 587 of the donors, most TCR beta V segments appeared in productive rearrangements about 87% or about 30% of the time, broadly matching IMGT annotations. In a later analysis, the rate of TCR association differed among HLA loci, with DRB1 alleles having the most associated TCRs and HLA-C alleles having the fewest. Some IMGT-functional V segments, including TRBV6-2 and TRBV6-3, could not be distinguished by the 87-base-pair reads and were therefore excluded. A later analysis found that most CMV-associated TCR beta chains appeared HLA-restricted, with HLA associations seemingly driven largely by CMV exposure. CMV serostatus was the only immune exposure information available for the cohort.

The cohort comprised around 690 healthy bone marrow donors. At the time of sampling, every cohort member was nominally healthy, though immune exposures that went unrecorded were likely present. The donor was CMV seropositive and belonged to the group of 250 to 300 seropositive cohort members. Each donor provided a peripheral blood sample, and peripheral blood mononuclear cells were used for TCR beta sequencing. Genomic DNA was extracted from the blood cell samples with the Qiagen DNeasy Blood Extraction Kit. Cut back by 10 bases and 2 bases, the V and J ends lie 18 bases apart. The CDR3 holds 14 amino acids from the cysteine to the phenylalanine. The retained sequence is limited to the CDR3, 42 bases, with the frame set at the first base. CDR1 MNHEY and CDR2 SVGAGI were looked up in the germline V gene.

The receptor was isolated from a woman aged 40 to 50 in good health and CMV-seropositive. The receptor chain draws on TRBV6-5 and TRBJ2-7; matching of 5 bases hints at TRBD1 as the D gene. Sequencing used PBMCs. The bases are TGTGCCACCACTGTACCGGGCAGGGCCTACGAGCAGTACTTC. It specifies CATTVPGRAYEQYF.